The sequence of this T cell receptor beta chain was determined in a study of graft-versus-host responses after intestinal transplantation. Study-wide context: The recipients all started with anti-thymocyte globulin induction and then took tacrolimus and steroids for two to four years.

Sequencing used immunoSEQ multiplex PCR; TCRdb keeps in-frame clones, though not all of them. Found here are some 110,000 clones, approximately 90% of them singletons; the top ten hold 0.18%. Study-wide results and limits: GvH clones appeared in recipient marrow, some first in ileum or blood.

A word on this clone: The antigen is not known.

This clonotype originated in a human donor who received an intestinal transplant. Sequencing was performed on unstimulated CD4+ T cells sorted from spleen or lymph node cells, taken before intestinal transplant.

This CDR3 is CASSVRSGRGSYNEQFF. Written as DNA, the CDR3 is TGTGCCAGCAGCGTACGCAGCGGGAGGGGTTCCTACAATGAGCAGTTCTTC. This chain connects TRBV9 to TRBJ2-1; the match to TRBD2 covers 10 bases. V shed 1 base, J shed 1 base, and the junction held 5 bases outside the gene matches. CDR3 size: 17 residues. Germline-derived CDR1 and CDR2 are SGDLS and YYNGEE.